This T cell receptor beta chain was profiled in a study of shared clonotypes between healthy human individuals. Deep was the level used in running the assay. Replicate sorted-subset PCRs were loaded with 150 to 250 ng DNA, roughly 33,000 T cell genomes. Clones were sequenced by immunoSEQ multiplex PCR, and TCRdb holds only the in-frame ones, with some missing. The table includes some 2,100,000 clones, roughly 95% detected once. The CDR3 covers 15 residues. CDR1 SGHTA and CDR2 FQGNSA come from the germline V gene. V gave up 2 bases and J gave up 2 bases; unmatched junction bases: 5. CD45RA-negative memory and CD45RA+ naive subsets were split from the CD4+ cells. A word on this clone: Its specificity is not known.

Whole-study findings and limits: Naive CD4 clonotype sharing across a handful of donors was around 5%.

The TCR was taken from a man aged 18 to 29 in good health. Sequenced sample: naive CD4+ T cells sorted from blood. Subset denoted: CD45RA+ positively selected. The genes are TRBV7-2 and TRBJ2-7, with 8 bases aligning to TRBD2. As DNA, the CDR3 is TGTGCCAGCAGCTTACTGGGACTAGGGGCCTACGAGCAGTACTTC. It translates to CASSLLGLGAYEQYF.